Described below is a single TCR beta chain sequence and its context. What it recognizes is unknown. This entry belongs to a study of cytomegalovirus exposure and HLA in healthy donors. About the research overall: About 180 million T cells yielded around 120 million unique TCR beta sequences in earlier analysis.

Healthy people donating bone marrow made up the donors. The CDR3 contains 17 residues. Germline V gives CDR1 SGHNT, CDR2 YENEEA. The V end lost 1 base, the J end lost 2 bases, and 18 bases lay between the germline ends. A multiplex PCR was run with 60 Vbeta primers and 13 Jbeta primers. Data came from immunoSEQ multiplex PCR; TCRdb stores just in-frame clones and leaves some out. The sample has around 140,000 clones, approximately 70% seen once. Findings of the study overall: In an earlier analysis, in roughly 600 donors, most V segments appeared productive either ~87% or ~30% of the time. A later analysis revealed that TCR association rates differed between HLA loci, peaking at DRB1 and bottoming out at HLA-C.

Sequences were obtained from PBMCs. J is TRBJ2-7 and V is TRBV11-3, with a weak D call TRBD2 (6 bases). This receptor was identified in a woman aged 18-29 years in good health and CMV-seronegative. CDR3 coding DNA: TGTGCCAGCAGCTTAGGAGGAGGGGACCACTTCCCCTACGAGCAGTACTTC. Its translation: CASSLGGGDHFPYEQYF.